The present entry profiles one TCR beta chain with its context. Antigen: not known. The V gene end was trimmed by 5 bases and the J gene end by 7 bases; junction bases not matched to a gene: 10. CDR1 is DFQATT, CDR2 SNEGSKA, per germline (reference sequence). This CDR3 region has 14 residues. The record originates from a study of response to subunit inactivated influenza vaccine. Study-level points and caveats: Authors proposed each seasonal influenza vaccination draws in few new T cells.

TCRdb reanalysed the RT-PCR reads using MiXCR and keeps one entry per CDR3 protein. The sample shows 540,000 or so distinct CDR3 sequences, 10% to 15% of them seen only once. Sequencing used PBMCs from blood, obtained about 40 days after vaccination. V and J are TRBV20-1 and TRBJ2-1; TRBD1 matches at 8 bases. The receptor was isolated from a man aged 50-60 years who received an inactivated influenza vaccine. The CDR3 nucleotides are TGCAGTGCTTATGGCAGGGGGCTAGGGAATGAGCAGTTCTTC. It translates to CSAYGRGLGNEQFF.